The 9 T cell receptor beta chains given below trace back to one sample, sequenced in a study of CD8+ T cells in alopecia areata. Treatment denoted: oral pan-JAK inhibitor, 5-10 mg twice daily. The authors extracted RNA and reverse transcribed it into cDNA as the sequencing template. Sequenced by immunoSEQ multiplex PCR; TCRdb stores in-frame clones only, minus some. The sample lists roughly 190,000 clones; around three fifths were seen once. Specimen: CD4+ T cells sorted from blood, collected at week 24, from a patient treated with tofacitinib. These receptors were taken from a human donor with alopecia areata.

The chain joins TRBV25-1 to TRBJ2-1, with a weak D call TRBD1 (6 bases). Trimming shortened V by 2 bases and J by 9 bases, and 8 bases separated the two germline ends. Germline loops: CDR1 MGHDK, CDR2 SYGVNS. This CDR3 is 12 amino acids long. In DNA, the CDR3 is TGTGCCAGCAGTGAACAGGGGATTGAGCAGTTCTTC. The encoded protein is CASSEQGIEQFF.

This rearrangement joins TRBV29-1 to TRBJ1-2, with 8 nucleotides matching TRBD1. Germline V gives CDR1 SQVTM, CDR2 ANQGSEA. V shed 6 bases and J 2 bases; nucleotides not matched to a gene: 8. The length of the CDR3 is 14 residues. The CDR3 DNA reads as TGCAGCGTGCCGACAGGGGCGGTAAACTATGGCTACACCTTC. This encodes CSVPTGAVNYGYTF. The complete variable domain, with remaining parts taken from reference TRBV29-1 and TRBJ1-2, reads SAVISQKPSRDICQRGTSLTIQCQVDSQVTMMFWYRQQPGQSLTLIATANQGSEATYESGFVIDKFPISRPNLTFSTLTVSNMSPEDSSIYLCSVPTGAVNYGYTFGSGTRLTVV.

The rearrangement joins TRBV29-1 to TRBJ1-1; 7 nucleotides agree with TRBD1. The CDR3 extends over 13 amino acids. Trimming removed 4 bases from V and 3 bases from J; junction bases left unmatched: 5. In germline, CDR1 is SQVTM, CDR2 ANQGSEA. The CDR3, as DNA: TGCAGCGTTGTGGGGACAGACTACACTGAAGCTTTCTTT. It specifies CSVVGTDYTEAFF.

The V gene is TRBV29-1, the J gene TRBJ1-5; perhaps TRBD1 as D (5 bases). This CDR3 is 13 amino acids long. From germline, CDR1 is SQVTM and CDR2 ANQGSEA. Trimming removed 8 bases at V and 2 bases at J, with 13 bases between. The CDR3 region has the DNA TGCAGCTCTCCCTGCAGGGGCAATCAGCCCCAGCATTTT. Its protein is CSSPCRGNQPQHF.

A few counts support this clone. The genes are TRBV25-1 and TRBJ2-1, with no clear D. The CDR3 spans 11 residues. The germline V gene encodes CDR1 MGHDK and CDR2 SYGVNS. Trimming pared 2 bases from V and 10 bases from J, leaving 6 bases between. The CDR3 spells CASSEKREQFF. CDR3 DNA: TGTGCCAGCAGTGAAAAGCGCGAGCAGTTCTTC.

The V call is TRBV7-6, the J call TRBJ1-2; the D is unclear. Trimming stripped 1 base from V and 5 bases from J, with 11 bases between. This CDR3 spans 14 amino acids. CDR1 and CDR2 from the germline V gene are SGHVS and FNYEAQ. The CDR3 DNA sequence: TGTGCCAGCAGCTTAGTGGCAGATGATTATGGCTACACCTTC. It encodes CASSLVADDYGYTF.

This clone came up once. The CDR3 nucleotides read TGTGCCAGCAGCAGATCCCTAGCGGGGGGTCACGAGCAGTACTTC. Amino acid sequence: CASSRSLAGGHEQYF. The chain carries TRBV2 and TRBJ2-7, with 11 bases identical to TRBD2. This CDR3 has 15 residues. V was clipped by 6 bases and J by 5 bases; unmatched bases: 9. Germline CDR1 reads SNHLY; CDR2 reads FYNNEI.

The V gene is TRBV30, the J gene TRBJ1-6; maybe TRBD1 (5 bases). This CDR3 has 13 residues. Trimming left V 4 bases short and J 9 bases short, with 13 bases between. The germline gives CDR1 GTSNPN, CDR2 SVGIG (reference sequence). CDR3 DNA sequence: TGTGCCTGGAAAGGGCAGGGCAGTTCACCCCTCCACTTT. Translated, it gives CAWKGQGSSPLHF.

The rearrangement links TRBV4-1 to TRBJ1-4; weak D call: TRBD1 (5 bases). Trimming stripped 1 base from V and 5 bases from J, with 11 bases between. Germline assignment: CDR1 MGHRA and CDR2 YSYEKL. The CDR3 loop spans 15 amino acids. This chain's CDR3 is CASSQVPGTNEKLFF. CDR3 in DNA: TGCGCCAGCAGCCAAGTCCCGGGGACCAATGAAAAACTGTTTTTT.